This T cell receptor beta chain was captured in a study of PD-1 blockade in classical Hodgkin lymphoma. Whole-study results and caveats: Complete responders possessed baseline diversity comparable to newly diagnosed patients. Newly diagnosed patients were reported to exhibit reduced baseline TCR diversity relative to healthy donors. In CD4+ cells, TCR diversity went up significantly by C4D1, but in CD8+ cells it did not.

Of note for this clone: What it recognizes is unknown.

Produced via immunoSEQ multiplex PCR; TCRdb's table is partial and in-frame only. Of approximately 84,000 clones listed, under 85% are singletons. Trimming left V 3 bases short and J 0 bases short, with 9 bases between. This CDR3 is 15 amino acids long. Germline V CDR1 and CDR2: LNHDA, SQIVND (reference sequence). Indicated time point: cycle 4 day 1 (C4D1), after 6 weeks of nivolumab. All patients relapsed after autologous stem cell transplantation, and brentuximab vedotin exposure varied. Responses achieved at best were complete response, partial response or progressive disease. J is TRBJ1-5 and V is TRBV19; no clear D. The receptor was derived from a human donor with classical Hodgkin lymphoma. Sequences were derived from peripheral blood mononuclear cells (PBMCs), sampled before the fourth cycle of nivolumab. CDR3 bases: TGTGCCAGTAGTATTACCCCCTATAGCAATCAGCCCCAGCATTTT. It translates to CASSITPYSNQPQHF.